This T cell receptor beta chain was found in a study of cytomegalovirus exposure and HLA in healthy donors. This clone was observed a handful of times. The ends were cut back, 6 bases at V and 1 base at J, with 7 bases in the middle. The CDR3 loop spans 13 amino acids. In germline, CDR1 is MGHDK, CDR2 SYGVNS. The primer mix had 60 Vbeta and 13 Jbeta primers. The repertoire was sequenced with immunoSEQ multiplex PCR; TCRdb's copy has only in-frame clones and lacks some. The sample has about 130,000 clones; around 82% are singletons. The sequencing input was PBMCs. The TCR sequence derives from a man aged 30 to 45 in good health and CMV-seropositive. V usage is TRBV25-1 and J usage is TRBJ1-5; no clear D. The CDR3 spells CASRGSSNQPQHF. The CDR3 bases are TGTGCCAGCAGGGGTAGCAGCAATCAGCCCCAGCATTTT.